This passage covers 31 T cell receptor beta chains from one sample sequenced in a study of CD8+ T cells in alopecia areata. cDNA reverse transcribed from extracted RNA served as the sequencing template. Profiling relied on immunoSEQ multiplex PCR, and the TCRdb table lists in-frame clones only, not all of them. In the table there are about 23,000 clones, around half of which are singletons. The sample consisted of NKG2D-high CD8+ T cells sorted from blood. The source is a human donor with alopecia areata.

The sample holds many counts of this clone. V is TRBV25-1 and J is TRBJ2-7; D uncertain. This CDR3 has 12 residues. Germline values: CDR1 MGHDK, CDR2 SYGVNS. V lost 1 base to trimming and J lost 7 bases, with 8 bases between them. The CDR3 bases are TGTGCCAGCAGTGAATCTCGACGGGAGCAGTACTTC. Translated, it gives CASSESRREQYF.

The rearrangement links TRBV19 to TRBJ2-7, with D hard to call. Germline values: CDR1 LNHDA, CDR2 SQIVND (reference sequence). The CDR3 has 13 residues. With 5 bases removed from V and 7 bases from J, the gap between germline ends came to 15 bases. The CDR3, as DNA: TGTGCCAGTAGTGCCACCGACCTCTGGGAGCAGTACTTC. It yields the protein CASSATDLWEQYF.

The rearrangement joins TRBV5-1 to TRBJ1-2, with D unresolved. This CDR3 spans 16 amino acids. Trimming took 4 bases from V and 2 from J, leaving 18 bases between them. CDR1 and CDR2 (germline): SGHRS, YFSETQ. The CDR3 sequence is CASSPGPGHENYGYTF. In nucleotides, the CDR3 is TGCGCCAGCAGCCCTGGACCGGGTCACGAAAACTATGGCTACACCTTC. The full variable domain, rest sourced from reference TRBV5-1 and TRBJ1-2, is KAGVTQTPRYLIKTRGQQVTLSCSPISGHRSVSWYQQTPGQGLQFLFEYFSETQRNKGNFPGRFSGRQFSNSRSEMNVSTLELGDSALYLCASSPGPGHENYGYTFGSGTRLTVV.

This clone was found a few times. The J gene is TRBJ2-3, the V gene TRBV7-9; no definite D call. Germline CDR1 is SEHNR and CDR2 is FQNEAQ (reference sequence). Between the trimmed V and J ends, which lost 2 bases and 6 bases, there was a span of 18 bases. This CDR3 has 16 residues. The CDR3 DNA reads as TGTGCCAGCAGCTTACCGGGCCGGGTGTTGGATGATACGCAGTATTTT. This encodes CASSLPGRVLDDTQYF.

This rearrangement joins TRBV6-5 to TRBJ2-7; TRBD1 is a possible D gene (6 bases). Germline V gives CDR1 MNHEY, CDR2 SVGAGI. CDR3 length equals 15 residues. V was cut by 2 bases and J by 2 bases, with 13 bases left in between. This CDR3 reads CASSYVGQKPYEQYF. Written as DNA, the CDR3 is TGTGCCAGCAGTTACGTTGGACAGAAACCCTACGAGCAGTACTTC.

CDR3 sequence: CASSYSAETLNYGYTF. The CDR3 bases are TGTGCCAGCAGTTACTCGGCAGAGACTCTTAACTATGGCTACACCTTC. This sequence joins TRBV6-5 and TRBJ1-2; no definite D call. Deletions cut 0 bases from V and 1 base from J, with 12 bases between. The CDR3 spans 16 residues. The V gene's germline CDR1 is MNHEY and CDR2 SVGAGI.

Note on this clone: The junction shows a germline mismatch at one end, possibly a read error. The V gene is TRBV7-7, the J gene TRBJ2-1, with TRBD2 matching 12 bases. Germline V lookup: CDR1 SSHAT, CDR2 FNYEAQ (reference sequence). This CDR3 has 15 amino acids. The CDR3 nucleotides are TGTGCTAGCAGCTTCGGACTAGCGGGAAGTGATGAGCAGTTCTTC. Translating gives CASSFGLAGSDEQFF.

This clone was found a few times. This chain connects TRBV7-9 to TRBJ2-3; D remains ambiguous. CDR3 length equals 14 residues. V shed 7 bases and J shed 0 bases, with 11 bases lying between them. Germline V CDR1 and CDR2: SEHNR, FQNEAQ (reference sequence). CDR3 in DNA: TGTGCCAGCACCCGTCGATCTAGCACAGATACGCAGTATTTT. It is translated as CASTRRSSTDTQYF.

As to this clone: Other DNA sequences in the same sample also yield this CDR3. The V and J genes are TRBV6-5 and TRBJ2-7; the D is unclear. Germline values: CDR1 MNHEY, CDR2 SVGAGI. Between the trimmed V and J ends, which lost 6 bases and 4 bases, there was a span of 7 bases. The CDR3 spans 11 residues. CDR3 residues: CASRSAYEQYF. CDR3 sequence (DNA): TGTGCCAGCAGGTCAGCGTACGAGCAGTACTTC.

Only a few counts were recorded for this clone. The chain couples TRBV7-9 to TRBJ1-5; 8 positions match TRBD1. V lost 3 bases and J lost 6; bases outside the gene matches: 1. Germline CDR1 and CDR2: SEHNR and FQNEAQ (reference sequence). This CDR3 is built from 13 residues. The chain's CDR3 is CASSFGTGQPQHF. CDR3 sequence (DNA): TGTGCCAGCAGCTTCGGGACAGGTCAGCCCCAGCATTTT.

This clone has more than one count but fewer than ten. The chain links TRBV6-5 to TRBJ2-1; D remains ambiguous. Germline V lookup: CDR1 MNHEY, CDR2 SVGAGI. The CDR3 totals 13 residues. Trimming removed 7 bases from V and 9 bases from J, with 16 bases in between. The chain's CDR3 is CASNQWGEREQFF. The DNA of the CDR3 is TGTGCCAGCAATCAATGGGGTGAGCGTGAGCAGTTCTTC.

This clone appeared a few times. The CDR3 bases are TGTGCCAGCAGCATAGGGACTGGGACCTACGAGCAGTACTTC. Translated, it gives CASSIGTGTYEQYF. The chain joins TRBV7-8 to TRBJ2-7; a weak D match, TRBD2 (6 bases). Germline lookup yields CDR1 SGHVS and CDR2 FQNEAQ. V was pared by 5 bases and J by 2 bases, with 13 bases between. The CDR3 spans 14 residues.

The chain recombines TRBV28 with TRBJ2-5; perhaps D is TRBD1 or TRBD2 (5 bases each). CDR3 length: 13 residues. V was shortened by 5 bases and J by 7 bases, with 14 bases between the two germline ends. Germline V gives CDR1 MDHEN, CDR2 SYDVKM. The CDR3 sequence: CASSLGTGWTQYF. CDR3 DNA: TGTGCCAGCAGTCTAGGGACCGGTTGGACCCAGTACTTC.

This chain uses TRBV4-1 with TRBJ2-7, with D unresolved. V shed 0 bases and J shed 4 bases, with 4 bases lying between them. The CDR3 runs to 12 residues. Per germline, CDR1 MGHRA and CDR2 YSYEKL. CDR3 nucleotides: TGCGCCAGCAGCCAAGAAAAATACGAGCAGTACTTC. As protein: CASSQEKYEQYF.

V usage is TRBV4-1 and J usage is TRBJ2-3, with TRBD2 matching 9 bases. This CDR3 contains 17 residues. Germline loops: CDR1 MGHRA, CDR2 YSYEKL. Trimming cost V 0 bases and J 0 bases; bases outside gene matches: 4. The CDR3: CASSQDFTSGSTDTQYF. The DNA for the CDR3 is TGCGCCAGCAGCCAAGATTTTACTAGCGGGAGCACAGATACGCAGTATTTT.

This clone was picked up a small number of times. V is TRBV13 and J is TRBJ2-7; 8 bases agree with TRBD2. J gave up 3 bases and V 7 bases, and 5 bases lay outside the gene matches. This CDR3 spans 13 amino acids. CDR1 PRHDT and CDR2 FYEKMQ come from the germline V gene (reference sequence). In DNA form, the CDR3 reads TGTGCCAGCAAAAGCGGGAGTTTCTACGAGCAGTACTTC. Translated: CASKSGSFYEQYF.

The chain carries TRBV5-1 and TRBJ2-7, with a weak D call TRBD1 (6 bases). CDR1 SGHRS and CDR2 YFSETQ come from the germline V gene. The CDR3 has 13 amino acids. Trimming stripped 0 bases from V and 3 bases from J, with 7 bases between. In DNA, the CDR3 is TGCGCCAGCAGCTTGGACAGGGTCTACGAGCAGTACTTC. This sequence encodes CASSLDRVYEQYF.

The chain links TRBV27 to TRBJ1-5; D not resolved. V was pared by 5 bases and J by 6 bases, with 11 bases between. The CDR3 contains 13 residues. CDR1 is MNHEY, CDR2 SMNVEV, per germline (reference sequence). CDR3 amino acids: CASSEVGFQPQHF. The DNA for the CDR3 is TGTGCCAGCAGTGAGGTGGGCTTTCAGCCCCAGCATTTT.

The chain links TRBV29-1 to TRBJ1-1, with 7 bases fitting TRBD1. CDR1 is SQVTM, CDR2 ANQGSEA, per germline. The CDR3 is 13 amino acids. V lost 6 bases, J lost 4 bases, and 8 bases stayed unmatched. CDR3 nucleotides: TGCAGCGTACGACAGGGAGGGGGCACTGAAGCTTTCTTT. It yields the protein CSVRQGGGTEAFF.

This sequence joins TRBV5-1 and TRBJ2-1; 7 nucleotides line up with TRBD2. CDR1 SGHRS and CDR2 YFSETQ come from the germline V gene. J was trimmed by 7 bases and V by 3 bases; bases with no gene match: 4. This CDR3 comprises 13 residues. The DNA of the CDR3 is TGCGCCAGCAGCTGGACTAGTTGGAATGAGCAGTTCTTC. This sequence encodes CASSWTSWNEQFF.

This clone is a singleton in its sample. V usage is TRBV27 and J usage is TRBJ2-1; 8 nucleotides align to TRBD2. The trim removed 6 bases at V and 1 base at J, leaving 5 bases unmatched. This CDR3 has 15 residues. Per the germline V gene, CDR1 is MNHEY and CDR2 is SMNVEV (reference sequence). The CDR3 protein is CASSVTSGSYNEQFF. The CDR3, as DNA: TGTGCCAGCAGCGTCACTAGCGGTTCCTACAATGAGCAGTTCTTC.

The chain joins TRBV13 to TRBJ2-7; no clear D gene. The CDR3 loop spans 14 amino acids. Germline assignment: CDR1 PRHDT and CDR2 FYEKMQ (reference sequence). V shed 4 bases and J shed 3 bases, with 13 bases lying between them. The CDR3 coding sequence is TGTGCCAGCAGCTCGACGGCTTTTGGCTACGAGCAGTACTTC. Its translation is CASSSTAFGYEQYF. The full variable domain, with the rest looked up from reference TRBV13 and TRBJ2-7, is AAGVIQSPRHLIKEKRETATLKCYPIPRHDTVYWYQQGPGQDPQFLISFYEKMQSDKGSIPDRFSAQQFSDYHSELNMSSLELGDSALYFCASSSTAFGYEQYFGPGTRLTVT.

The chain combines TRBV28 with TRBJ2-2; D is possibly TRBD1 (6 bases). V lost 2 bases, J lost 9 bases, and 19 bases lay in between. The germline CDR1 and CDR2 sequences are MDHEN and SYDVKM. CDR3 size: 16 residues. CDR3 in DNA: TGTGCCAGCAGTTTAATCACCCAGGGGCCTCTCCGGGAGCTGTTTTTT. Translating it yields CASSLITQGPLRELFF.

This clone showed up just a few times. The CDR3 reads CSVESMRQGDSYEQYF. In DNA form, the CDR3 reads TGCAGCGTTGAAAGTATGAGGCAGGGCGACTCCTACGAGCAGTACTTC. J is TRBJ2-7 and V is TRBV29-1, with a weak D call TRBD1 (5 bases). With 2 bases removed from V and 0 bases from J, the gap between germline ends came to 17 bases. The CDR3 is 16 residues long. Germline CDR1 is SQVTM and CDR2 is ANQGSEA.

This clone showed up just a few times. The chain recombines TRBV5-1 with TRBJ2-1, with 14 bases aligning to TRBD2. Losses at the gene ends were 5 bases for V and 1 base for J; bases not matched to a gene: 11. The CDR3 totals 19 residues. Germline CDR1 SGHRS, CDR2 YFSETQ. CDR3 sequence: CASRTTGTSGRGSYNEQFF. In DNA, the CDR3 is TGCGCCAGCAGGACCACCGGGACTAGCGGGAGAGGATCCTACAATGAGCAGTTCTTC.

This clone has more than one count but fewer than ten. V usage is TRBV28 and J usage is TRBJ2-1, with 10 bases lining up with TRBD2. J was trimmed by 2 bases and V by 3 bases; bases with no gene match: 1. Per germline, CDR1 MDHEN and CDR2 SYDVKM. This CDR3 region has 15 residues. In nucleotides, the CDR3 is TGTGCCAGCAGTTTCGGACTAGCGGCCTACAATGAGCAGTTCTTC. This encodes CASSFGLAAYNEQFF.

The chain uses TRBV11-2 and TRBJ2-7; D remains ambiguous. The germline V gene has CDR1 SGHAT and CDR2 FQNNGV. Between the trimmed V and J ends, which lost 3 bases and 3 bases, there was a span of 6 bases. This CDR3 is built from 12 residues. CDR3 region: CASSLSYYEQYF. The CDR3 DNA is TGTGCCAGCAGCTTGAGCTACTACGAGCAGTACTTC.

The chain joins TRBV11-2 to TRBJ1-3; D possibly corresponds to TRBD1 (6 bases). CDR1 and CDR2 (germline): SGHAT, FQNNGV. V gave up 5 bases and J gave up 4 bases, with 24 bases separating them. The CDR3 is made up of 18 amino acids. DNA of the CDR3: TGTGCCAGCAGCCCATCGGGCTATCAGGGGATAAGCGGAAACACCATATATTTT. The encoded protein is CASSPSGYQGISGNTIYF.

CDR3 sequence (DNA): TGTGCCAGCAGTGTTAGTCGTGCCTACAATGAGCAGTTCTTC. Amino acids: CASSVSRAYNEQFF. V is TRBV27 and J is TRBJ2-1; D remains unclear. V lost 5 bases and J lost 2, with 10 bases in between. Germline V lookup: CDR1 MNHEY, CDR2 SMNVEV (reference sequence). The CDR3 length is 14 residues.

The rearrangement uses TRBV9 and TRBJ2-7; 11 bases are shared with TRBD2. Germline V gene sequence: CDR1 SGDLS, CDR2 YYNGEE. CDR3 size: 14 residues. The trim removed 4 bases at V and 2 bases at J, leaving 2 bases unmatched. The DNA of the CDR3 is TGTGCCAGCAGCCCGGGACTAGCGGCCTACGAGCAGTACTTC. Protein sequence: CASSPGLAAYEQYF. Looking up the rest from reference TRBV9 and TRBJ2-7 gives the full variable domain: DSGVTQTPKHLITATGQRVTLRCSPRSGDLSVYWYQQSLDQGLQFLIQYYNGEERAKGNILERFSAQQFPDLHSELNLSSLELGDSALYFCASSPGLAAYEQYFGPGTRLTVT.

This chain uses TRBV18 with TRBJ1-5; 7 bases line up with TRBD1. Trimming took 3 bases from V and 4 from J; bases not matched to a gene: 3. The CDR3 has 14 residues. Germline lookup yields CDR1 KGHSH and CDR2 LQKENI. The CDR3 DNA reads as TGTGCCAGCTCACCGACAGGGAGAAATCAGCCCCAGCATTTT. It translates to CASSPTGRNQPQHF.